The clone carrying this TCR beta chain was observed many times. A read error may account for a junction end that differs from germline. No patient had received any treatment before thyroid surgery. This sample is drawn from a study of metastatic and nonmetastatic thyroid tumors. CDR1 and CDR2 (germline): GTSNPN, SVGIG (reference sequence). The CDR3 consists of 11 residues. TCRdb re-called the PCR reads with MiXCR. The profile covers around 59,000 clones, with around 15% appearing a single time and roughly a tenth taken by the ten largest. Material: blood. V usage is TRBV30 and J usage is TRBJ2-1; D is unresolved. The source of this sequence is a male donor with papillary thyroid cancer or a benign thyroid nodule (not recorded which). Some clones in this sample may be carry-over from other donors' samples. CDR3 in DNA: TGTGCCTGGACCTCCCACAATGAGCAGTTCTTC. This sequence encodes CAWTSHNEQFF.